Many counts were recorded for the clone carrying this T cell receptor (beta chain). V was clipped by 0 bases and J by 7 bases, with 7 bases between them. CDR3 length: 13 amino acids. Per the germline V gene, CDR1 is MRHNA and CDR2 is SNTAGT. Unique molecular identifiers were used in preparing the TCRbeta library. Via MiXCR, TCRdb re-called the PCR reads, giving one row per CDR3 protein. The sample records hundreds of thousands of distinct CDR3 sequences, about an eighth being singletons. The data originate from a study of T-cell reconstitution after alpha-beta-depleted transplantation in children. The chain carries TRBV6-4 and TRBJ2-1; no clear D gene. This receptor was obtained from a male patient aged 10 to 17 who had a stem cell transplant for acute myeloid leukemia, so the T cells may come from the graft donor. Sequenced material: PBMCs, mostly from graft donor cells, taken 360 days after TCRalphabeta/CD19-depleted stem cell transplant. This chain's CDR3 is CASSDSYGNEQFF. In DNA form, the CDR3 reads TGTGCCAGCAGTGACTCCTACGGGAATGAGCAGTTCTTC.